Below are 29 T cell receptor beta chains sequenced from a single sample in a study of T-cell reconstitution after alpha-beta-depleted transplantation in children. Unique molecular identifiers were incorporated when the TCRbeta library was constructed. One entry per CDR3 protein results from TCRdb running MiXCR on the PCR reads. The sample carries a few hundred thousand distinct CDR3 sequences, around 13% recorded once. Material: PBMCs from the stem cell graft donor, obtained from the stem cell graft. Receptor source: a human donor who donated a stem cell graft to a child with combined immunodeficiency.

This clonotype appeared a few times. Just one base apart from a much larger clone, this may be a read error. V gene TRBV12-3 or TRBV12-4 combines with J gene TRBJ2-7, with TRBD1 identical over 9 bases. The CDR3 runs to 15 residues. V gave up 7 bases and J gave up 0 bases; unmatched junction bases: 7. CDR3 sequence reads: CASTPDRGSSYEQYF. CDR3 nucleotide sequence: TGTGCCAGCACCCCGGACAGGGGAAGCTCCTACGAGCAGTACTTC.

The chain couples TRBV4-3 to TRBJ1-4; possible D gene TRBD1, 5 bases. V lost 5 bases and J lost 0, with 13 bases in between. Germline V lookup: CDR1 LGHNA, CDR2 YSLEER. CDR3 size: 16 residues. The CDR3 bases are TGCGCCAGCAGCAAGTTTCTGACAGCAACTAATGAAAAACTGTTTTTT. Translating it yields CASSKFLTATNEKLFF.

This clonotype was counted only a few times. J is TRBJ2-7 and V is TRBV7-9; D is ambiguous. The germline V gene has CDR1 SEHNR and CDR2 FQNEAQ (reference sequence). This CDR3 has 14 amino acids. V dropped 1 base and J dropped 3 bases, with 10 bases sitting between them. For the CDR3, the DNA is TGTGCCAGCAGCTTAGGACTTCTTAGCTACGAGCAGTACTTC. Translation gives CASSLGLLSYEQYF.

In this sample, this clonotype turned up many times. This rearrangement joins TRBV5-1 to TRBJ2-5; 10 nucleotides align to TRBD1. Germline V gene data show CDR1 as SGHRS and CDR2 as YFSETQ. CDR3 length: 15 residues. The V segment lost 4 bases and the J segment 2 bases; nucleotides outside the gene matches: 5. CDR3 region: CASSTGQGIQETQYF. The CDR3, as DNA: TGCGCCAGCAGCACGGGACAGGGGATACAAGAGACCCAGTACTTC.

The chain joins TRBV2 to TRBJ2-5; no clear D. Germline CDR1 and CDR2: SNHLY and FYNNEI. This CDR3 is built from 14 residues. Deletions cut 5 bases from V and 5 bases from J, with 15 bases between. For the CDR3, the DNA is TGTGCCAGCAGTTCCGGACGGGCCAGGGAGACCCAGTACTTC. This encodes CASSSGRARETQYF.

This clonotype came up many times. CDR3 protein: CSAPERAGTYEQYF. CDR3 bases: TGCAGTGCGCCGGAGCGGGCGGGAACCTACGAGCAGTACTTC. The J gene is TRBJ2-7, the V gene TRBV20-1; D may be TRBD2 (6 bases). Looked up from germline, CDR1 is DFQATT and CDR2 is SNEGSKA (reference sequence). CDR3 size: 14 residues. Trimming pared 6 bases from V and 2 bases from J, leaving 17 bases between.

The CDR3 DNA follows: TGTGCCAGCAGACCAATTAATGGGGGGGGGCCGAACACCGGGGAGCTGTTTTTT. Amino acids: CASRPINGGGPNTGELFF. V gene TRBV12-3 or TRBV12-4 combines with J gene TRBJ2-2, with D possibly being TRBD2 (7 bases). This CDR3 has 18 amino acids. V lost 6 bases, J lost 0 bases, and 20 bases lay in between.

The rearrangement uses TRBV13 and TRBJ2-1; 8 positions match TRBD2. With 4 bases clipped from V and 2 bases from J, the junction kept 10 bases outside the gene matches. Germline-derived CDR1 and CDR2 are PRHDT and FYEKMQ (reference sequence). The CDR3 has 17 residues. In DNA form, the CDR3 reads TGTGCCAGCAGCTCAAGAAGCAGCGGGAGCGCCTACAATGAGCAGTTCTTC. This translates into CASSSRSSGSAYNEQFF.

In its sample, this clonotype was seen a few times. The V gene is TRBV20-1, the J gene TRBJ2-1; D unresolved. The CDR3 has 14 amino acids. The germline CDR1 and CDR2 sequences are DFQATT and SNEGSKA (reference sequence). Trimming removed 3 bases at V and 0 bases at J, with 9 bases between. The CDR3 DNA is TGCAGTGCTAGGTCGTTGAGCTCCTACAATGAGCAGTTCTTC. Translation: CSARSLSSYNEQFF.

The sample holds many counts of this clonotype. The J gene is TRBJ2-2, the V gene TRBV6-1; 8 nucleotides line up with TRBD1. V was pared by 10 bases and J by 1 base, with 11 bases of the junction left unmatched. Germline assignment: CDR1 MNHNS and CDR2 SASEGT. The CDR3 is 16 amino acids. CDR3 loop: CATSPRGLKNTGELFF. DNA of the CDR3: TGTGCCACCAGCCCCAGGGGGCTGAAGAACACCGGGGAGCTGTTTTTT.

The chain joins TRBV4-3 to TRBJ1-4; D possibly corresponds to TRBD1 (6 bases). This CDR3 spans 14 amino acids. Per the germline V gene, CDR1 is LGHNA and CDR2 is YSLEER. Trimming removed 0 bases from V and 12 bases from J, with 14 bases in between. CDR3 protein: CASSQDRGDDQLFF. CDR3 DNA sequence: TGCGCCAGCAGCCAAGACAGGGGTGATGATCAACTGTTTTTT.

This clonotype was counted a few times. The V call is TRBV4-2, the J call TRBJ2-5; TRBD2 is a possible D gene (7 bases). The CDR3 loop spans 15 amino acids. V was pared by 2 bases and J by 4 bases, with 14 bases between. The germline V gene has CDR1 LGHNA and CDR2 YNFKEQ. The CDR3 bases are TGTGCCAGCAGCCAATCACGCGGGGGCGGAGAGACCCAGTACTTC. Residues: CASSQSRGGGETQYF.

This clonotype was detected a few times. The genes are TRBV12-3 or TRBV12-4 and TRBJ2-2; no clear D gene. V shed 6 bases and J shed 7 bases, with 15 bases lying between them. The CDR3 is made up of 14 amino acids. CDR3 sequence (DNA): TGTGCCAGCAGCCCTGTGCGTAGGAGCGGGGAGCTGTTTTTT. Its protein product is CASSPVRRSGELFF.

A few counts support this clonotype. The V call is TRBV9, the J call TRBJ1-1; D not certain. The CDR3 consists of 12 residues. Germline CDR1 reads SGDLS; CDR2 reads YYNGEE. Trimming took 4 bases from V and 3 from J, leaving 7 bases between them. The CDR3 DNA reads TGTGCCAGCAGCCCCCCAGACACTGAAGCTTTCTTT. This sequence encodes CASSPPDTEAFF.

The gene calls are TRBV12-3 or TRBV12-4 and TRBJ2-3, with D tentatively TRBD1 (6 bases). CDR3 length equals 13 residues. The V end lost 5 bases, the J end lost 5 bases, and 11 bases lay between the germline ends. The CDR3 bases are TGTGCCAGCAGTCTCAACAGGGAAGATACGCAGTATTTT. The encoded protein is CASSLNREDTQYF.

This clonotype was seen repeatedly, ten times or more. The gene calls are TRBV5-1 and TRBJ2-1; D is uncertain. V gave up 4 bases and J gave up 5 bases, with 10 bases separating them. This CDR3 is built from 13 residues. Germline V gene sequence: CDR1 SGHRS, CDR2 YFSETQ. The DNA for the CDR3 is TGCGCCAGCAGCCCTACGGCGGACAATGAGCAGTTCTTC. Translated: CASSPTADNEQFF.

In its sample, this clonotype was seen many times. The CDR3 nucleotides are TGTGCCAGCAGCCGTGGACTAGCGGGGGGGCGGGAGACCCAGTACTTC. Translated, it gives CASSRGLAGGRETQYF. The gene calls are TRBV7-2 and TRBJ2-5, with TRBD2 identical over 15 bases. The CDR3 covers 16 residues. V dropped 5 bases and J dropped 5; count of bases not matched to a gene: 6. Germline CDR1 SGHTA, CDR2 FQGNSA. Variable domain in full (rest from reference TRBV7-2 and TRBJ2-5): GAGVSQSPSNKVTEKGKDVELRCDPISGHTALYWYRQSLGQGLEFLIYFQGNSAPDKSGLPSDRFSAERTGGSVSTLTIQRTQQEDSAVYLCASSRGLAGGRETQYFGPGTRLLVL.

The sample holds many counts of this clonotype. This chain connects TRBV5-1 to TRBJ1-5; no definite D call. CDR3 length: 14 residues. Per the germline V gene, CDR1 is SGHRS and CDR2 is YFSETQ. Trimming pared 0 bases from V and 2 bases from J, leaving 6 bases between. The CDR3 reads CASSLDTGNQPQHF. The DNA of the CDR3 is TGCGCCAGCAGCTTGGACACTGGCAATCAGCCCCAGCATTTT.

The CDR3 DNA sequence: TGTGCCAGTAGTATAAGACCCTCCGGGGGCACCGGGGAGCTGTTTTTT. Its translation is CASSIRPSGGTGELFF. This chain joins TRBV19 and TRBJ2-2; tentatively, D is TRBD2 (6 bases). Germline V gene lookup returns CDR1 LNHDA and CDR2 SQIVND (reference sequence). V lost 2 bases, J lost 4 bases, and 14 bases lay in between. The CDR3 covers 16 residues. The variable domain in full, completed from reference TRBV19 and TRBJ2-2, reads DGGITQSPKYLFRKEGQNVTLSCEQNLNHDAMYWYRQDPGQGLRLIYYSQIVNDFQKGDIAEGYSVSREKKESFPLTVTSAQKNPTAFYLCASSIRPSGGTGELFFGEGSRLTVL.

This sequence joins TRBV19 and TRBJ2-1; 7 bases align to TRBD1. J was trimmed by 6 bases and V by 10 bases; bases with no gene match: 9. The CDR3 sequence is 13 residues long. Germline V gene data show CDR1 as LNHDA and CDR2 as SQIVND (reference sequence). CDR3 sequence reads: CATGRTGVNEQFF. CDR3 in DNA: TGTGCCACAGGACGCACAGGGGTCAATGAGCAGTTCTTC.

This chain joins TRBV6-5 and TRBJ1-1, with D possibly matching TRBD1 (5 bases). V was shortened by 0 bases and J by 7 bases, with 12 bases between the two germline ends. In germline, CDR1 is MNHEY, CDR2 SVGAGI. The CDR3 runs to 14 residues. The CDR3 bases are TGTGCCAGCAGTTACTCAGTCAGGGCAGTTGAAGCTTTCTTT. This sequence encodes CASSYSVRAVEAFF.

The V call is TRBV7-9, the J call TRBJ2-3, with 7 positions matching TRBD1. Losses at the gene ends were 5 bases for V and 3 bases for J; bases not matched to a gene: 11. The CDR3 loop spans 16 amino acids. The V gene's germline CDR1 is SEHNR and CDR2 FQNEAQ (reference sequence). CDR3 loop: CASSPLRGLSTDTQYF. The CDR3 DNA reads TGTGCCAGCAGCCCCCTGAGGGGGCTATCAACAGATACGCAGTATTTT.

This clonotype has a count of ten or more. The V call is TRBV12-3 or TRBV12-4, the J call TRBJ1-5; unclear D gene. V was clipped by 6 bases and J by 0 bases, with 9 bases between them. CDR3 length: 14 residues. The CDR3 spells CASSEGYSNQPQHF. CDR3 sequence (DNA): TGTGCCAGCAGCGAAGGTTATAGCAATCAGCCCCAGCATTTT.

This clonotype was picked up a small number of times. The rearrangement uses TRBV7-2 and TRBJ2-3, with TRBD2 matching over 9 bases. V shed 6 bases, J shed 1 base, and the junction held 5 bases outside the gene matches. CDR1 and CDR2 from the germline V gene are SGHTA and FQGNSA. CDR3 length: 15 residues. This CDR3 reads CASRYSGGRTDTQYF. In nucleotides, the CDR3 is TGTGCCAGCAGATATAGCGGGGGCCGCACAGATACGCAGTATTTT.

In this sample, this clonotype turned up a few times. V usage is TRBV15 and J usage is TRBJ2-1, with 7 nucleotides matching TRBD2. With 9 bases clipped from V and 2 bases from J, the junction kept 7 bases outside the gene matches. This CDR3 is 14 amino acids long. Germline CDR1 reads LNHNV; CDR2 reads YYDKDF (reference sequence). CDR3 in amino acids: CATKVAGTYNEQFF. The CDR3 DNA reads as TGTGCCACTAAAGTAGCGGGTACCTACAATGAGCAGTTCTTC. Combining the CDR3 with reference TRBV15 and TRBJ2-1 gives the whole variable domain DAMVIQNPRYQVTQFGKPVTLSCSQTLNHNVMYWYQQKSSQAPKLLFHYYDKDFNNEADTPDNFQSRRPNTSFCFLDIRSPGLGDTAMYLCATKVAGTYNEQFFGPGTRLTVL.

V usage is TRBV3-1 and J usage is TRBJ2-3; D not certain. Germline V CDR1 and CDR2: LGHDT, YNNKEL (reference sequence). The CDR3 has 15 amino acids. V lost 10 bases and J lost 0, with 17 bases in between. CDR3 region: CATIPPTRSTDTQYF. CDR3 DNA sequence: TGTGCCACGATCCCCCCGACAAGGAGCACAGATACGCAGTATTTT.

This clonotype occurred many times. V gene TRBV20-1 combines with J gene TRBJ2-5, with D possibly TRBD2 on 5 matching bases. The germline V gene has CDR1 DFQATT and CDR2 SNEGSKA (reference sequence). Deletions cut 1 base from V and 2 bases from J, with 11 bases between. This CDR3 has 14 amino acids. The CDR3 region has the DNA TGCAGTGCTAGAGGGAATAGCGTACAAGAGACCCAGTACTTC. It yields the protein CSARGNSVQETQYF.

This clonotype turned up a few times. This chain links TRBV5-1 with TRBJ2-1; perhaps TRBD2 as D (5 bases). The germline V gene has CDR1 SGHRS and CDR2 YFSETQ. This CDR3 is 15 amino acids long. V was cut by 0 bases and J by 8 bases, with 15 bases left in between. The CDR3 DNA follows: TGCGCCAGCAGCTTGGAAGTCGGCCAGAGGGATGAGCAGTTCTTC. Translating it yields CASSLEVGQRDEQFF.

There are a few counts of this clonotype. J is TRBJ2-1 and V is TRBV9, with D possibly called TRBD1 or TRBD2 (5 bases each). The CDR3 has 13 amino acids. Germline values: CDR1 SGDLS, CDR2 YYNGEE. Trimming took 1 base from V and 8 from J, leaving 10 bases between them. DNA for the CDR3: TGTGCCAGCAGCGTATCGGGGCGAGATGAGCAGTTCTTC. This translates into CASSVSGRDEQFF. The full variable domain, its missing parts supplied by reference TRBV9 and TRBJ2-1, is DSGVTQTPKHLITATGQRVTLRCSPRSGDLSVYWYQQSLDQGLQFLIQYYNGEERAKGNILERFSAQQFPDLHSELNLSSLELGDSALYFCASSVSGRDEQFFGPGTRLTVL.